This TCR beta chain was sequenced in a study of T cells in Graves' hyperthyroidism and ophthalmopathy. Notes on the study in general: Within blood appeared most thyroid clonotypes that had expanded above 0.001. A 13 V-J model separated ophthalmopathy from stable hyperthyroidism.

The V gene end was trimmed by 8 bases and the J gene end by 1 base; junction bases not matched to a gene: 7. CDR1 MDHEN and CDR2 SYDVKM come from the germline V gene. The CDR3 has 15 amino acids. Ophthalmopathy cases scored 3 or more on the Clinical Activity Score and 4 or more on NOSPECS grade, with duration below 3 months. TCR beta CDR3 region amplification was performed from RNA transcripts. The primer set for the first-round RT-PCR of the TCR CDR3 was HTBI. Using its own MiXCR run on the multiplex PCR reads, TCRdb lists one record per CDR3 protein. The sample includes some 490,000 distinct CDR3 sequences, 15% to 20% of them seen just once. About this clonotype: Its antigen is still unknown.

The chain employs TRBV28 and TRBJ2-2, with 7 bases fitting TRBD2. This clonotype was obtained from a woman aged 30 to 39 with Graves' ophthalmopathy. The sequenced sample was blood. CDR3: CASGGGDQNTGELFF. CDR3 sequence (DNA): TGTGCCAGCGGGGGGGGGGACCAGAACACCGGGGAGCTGTTTTTT. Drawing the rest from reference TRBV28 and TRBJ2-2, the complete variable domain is DVKVTQSSRYLVKRTGEKVFLECVQDMDHENMFWYRQDPGLGLRLIYFSYDVKMKEKGDIPEGYSVSREKKERFSLILESASTNQTSMYLCASGGGDQNTGELFFGEGSRLTVL.